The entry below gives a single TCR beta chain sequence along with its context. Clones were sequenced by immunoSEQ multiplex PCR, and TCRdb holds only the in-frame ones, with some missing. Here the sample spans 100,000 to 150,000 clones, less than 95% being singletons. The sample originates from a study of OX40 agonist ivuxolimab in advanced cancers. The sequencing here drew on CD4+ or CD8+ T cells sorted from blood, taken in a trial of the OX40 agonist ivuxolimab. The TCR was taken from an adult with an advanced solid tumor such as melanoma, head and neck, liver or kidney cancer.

CDR3 sequence: CASSTQPTSPRLAEQFF. CDR3 nucleotides: TGTGCCAGCAGCACCCAGCCGACGTCTCCCCGACTTGCTGAGCAGTTCTTC. The chain couples TRBV9 to TRBJ2-1; D ambiguous. This CDR3 is built from 17 residues. V gave up 4 bases and J gave up 9 bases, with 26 bases separating them. Germline CDR1 SGDLS, CDR2 YYNGEE.